A single sample gave rise to the 24 T cell receptor beta chains below, sequenced in a study of shared clonotypes between healthy human individuals. Assay: immunoSEQ multiplex PCR; the TCRdb copy retains only in-frame clones and omits some. The sample has 550,000 to 800,000 clones; roughly 88% are singletons. The sample comprised memory CD8+ T cells from PBMCs. Subset described: CD45RO+ cells pooled with CCR7-negative TemRA cells. The receptors stem from a man in his late teens or twenties in good health. Some clones in this sample may be carry-over from other donors' samples.

The rearrangement links TRBV19 to TRBJ1-5; 8 nucleotides match TRBD1. Germline V gene sequence: CDR1 LNHDA, CDR2 SQIVND (reference sequence). The V segment lost 5 bases and the J segment 11 bases; nucleotides outside the gene matches: 14. The CDR3 loop spans 15 amino acids. The DNA of the CDR3 is TGTGCCAGTAGTTCCCCGGGACAGGCGACAAGGGCCCAGCATTTT. This gives the protein CASSSPGQATRAQHF.

CDR3: CASSVPSSGSSYNEQFF. CDR3 nucleotides: TGTGCCAGCAGCGTTCCCTCTAGCGGGAGCTCCTACAATGAGCAGTTCTTC. The chain recombines TRBV9 with TRBJ2-1; 10 nucleotides align to TRBD2. Germline V gene lookup returns CDR1 SGDLS and CDR2 YYNGEE. V was pared by 2 bases and J by 0 bases, with 5 bases of the junction left unmatched. This CDR3 has 17 amino acids.

The rearrangement uses TRBV5-5 and TRBJ1-1, with D perhaps matching TRBD1 (5 bases). CDR1 SGHKS and CDR2 YYEKEE come from the germline V gene (reference sequence). The CDR3 runs to 18 residues. The V end was cut by 1 base, the J end by 4 bases, with 23 bases between. The chain's CDR3 is CASSLFSVQGGLVTEAFF. The CDR3 DNA is TGTGCCAGCAGCTTGTTCTCGGTCCAGGGAGGATTGGTCACTGAAGCTTTCTTT.

The rearrangement uses TRBV7-3 and TRBJ2-2, with D perhaps matching TRBD1 (5 bases). The germline gives CDR1 SGHTA, CDR2 FQGTGA. The CDR3 has 17 amino acids. V was shortened by 5 bases and J by 0 bases, with 16 bases between the two germline ends. CDR3 loop: CASSLPQGSANTGELFF. CDR3 DNA sequence: TGTGCCAGCAGCCTCCCTCAGGGATCCGCGAACACCGGGGAGCTGTTTTTT.

The chain combines TRBV4-3 with TRBJ1-1; D is perhaps TRBD1 (6 bases). CDR1 LGHNA and CDR2 YSLEER come from the germline V gene. The CDR3 consists of 15 residues. Trimming stripped 0 bases from V and 2 bases from J, with 10 bases between. In nucleotides, the CDR3 is TGCGCCAGCAGCCAAGAAGCAGGGGCAAACACTGAAGCTTTCTTT. It yields the protein CASSQEAGANTEAFF.

J is TRBJ1-2 and V is TRBV5-8; perhaps TRBD1 as D (6 bases). The CDR3 loop spans 14 amino acids. CDR1 and CDR2 from the germline V gene are SGHTS and YDEGEE. The ends were cut back, 1 base at V and 7 bases at J, with 14 bases in the middle. CDR3 amino acids: CASSLRRGLSGYTF. CDR3 DNA sequence: TGTGCCAGCAGCTTGCGGCGGGGGCTCAGTGGCTACACCTTC.

V usage is TRBV28 and J usage is TRBJ2-7; TRBD2 matches at 10 bases. V shed 2 bases and J 6 bases; nucleotides not matched to a gene: 10. This CDR3 spans 16 amino acids. Germline assignment: CDR1 MDHEN and CDR2 SYDVKM. The CDR3 nucleotides are TGTGCCAGCAGTTTAAATACCGGGACTAGCGCTCGCGAGCAGTACTTC. This encodes CASSLNTGTSAREQYF.

The V gene is TRBV2, the J gene TRBJ2-5; no definite D call. CDR3 length equals 15 residues. CDR1 is SNHLY, CDR2 FYNNEI, per germline. Trimming pared 4 bases from V and 2 bases from J, leaving 14 bases between. The CDR3 coding sequence is TGTGCCAGCAGTGTACGTTGGGCGGATCAAGAGACCCAGTACTTC. It yields the protein CASSVRWADQETQYF.

The CDR3 DNA is TGTGCCAGCAGCACCCCATCCGGGGGGGGAAACAATGAGCAGTTCTTC. Translated, it gives CASSTPSGGGNNEQFF. V usage is TRBV9 and J usage is TRBJ2-1; TRBD2 matches 8 bases. The CDR3 spans 16 residues. Germline CDR1 and CDR2: SGDLS and YYNGEE. V lost 4 bases and J lost 5; bases outside the gene matches: 11.

V is TRBV11-2 and J is TRBJ2-2; 9 bases line up with TRBD2. Germline CDR1 is SGHAT and CDR2 is FQNNGV. CDR3 length: 18 amino acids. V dropped 5 bases and J dropped 1; count of bases not matched to a gene: 11. The CDR3 DNA follows: TGTGCCAGCAGCCCACGACTAGCGGATTTAGGGAACACCGGGGAGCTGTTTTTT. It yields the protein CASSPRLADLGNTGELFF.

DNA for the CDR3: TGTGCCAGCAGCCCTAATACAGGGGGAGGGCTAGCGGGATCCGAGCAGTACTTC. Its translation: CASSPNTGGGLAGSEQYF. V usage is TRBV7-8 and J usage is TRBJ2-7; D is possibly TRBD2 (9 bases). Deletions cut 5 bases from V and 6 bases from J, with 29 bases between. Germline V gene data show CDR1 as SGHVS and CDR2 as FQNEAQ. The CDR3 has 18 amino acids.

As concerns this clone: Other DNA sequences of this sample code for an identical CDR3. This sequence joins TRBV7-3 and TRBJ2-7; D ambiguous. This CDR3 is 11 amino acids long. Germline CDR1 reads SGHTA; CDR2 reads FQGTGA. Trimming removed 6 bases at V and 3 bases at J, with 6 bases between. This CDR3 reads CASSNGYEQYF. The CDR3 DNA follows: TGTGCCAGCAGTAACGGCTACGAGCAGTACTTC.

The V gene is TRBV2, the J gene TRBJ2-2; unclear D gene. CDR1 and CDR2 from the germline V gene are SNHLY and FYNNEI. CDR3 length: 14 amino acids. Between the trimmed V and J ends, which lost 6 bases and 0 bases, there was a span of 8 bases. The CDR3 loop is CASRFRTNTGELFF. The CDR3 region has the DNA TGTGCCAGCAGATTTCGGACGAACACCGGGGAGCTGTTTTTT.

The gene calls are TRBV27 and TRBJ1-1, with 10 bases aligning to TRBD1. Trimming cost V 2 bases and J 5 bases; bases outside gene matches: 5. The CDR3 spans 15 residues. The germline V gene encodes CDR1 MNHEY and CDR2 SMNVEV (reference sequence). The CDR3 coding sequence is TGTGCCAGCAGTTTAGGACAGGGGGGTCGTACTGAAGCTTTCTTT. Amino acid sequence: CASSLGQGGRTEAFF.

This chain joins TRBV27 and TRBJ1-1, with TRBD1 matching 8 bases. CDR1 is MNHEY, CDR2 SMNVEV, per germline (reference sequence). The junction had 6 bases not matched to a gene; V was cut back by 4 bases and J by 2 bases. The CDR3 length is 15 residues. DNA of the CDR3: TGTGCCAGCAGTTCCCTAGGACAGGGCAACACTGAAGCTTTCTTT. It encodes CASSSLGQGNTEAFF.

For this clone: The sample contains more than one DNA sequence encoding this CDR3. This chain connects TRBV6-1 to TRBJ2-7; unclear D gene. This CDR3 contains 12 residues. The germline CDR1 and CDR2 sequences are MNHNS and SASEGT. Trimming cost V 3 bases and J 3 bases, with 6 bases left between them. Written as DNA, the CDR3 is TGTGCCAGCAGTGACTTGGTCTACGAGCAGTACTTC. It translates to CASSDLVYEQYF.

The gene calls are TRBV28 and TRBJ2-1; 7 bases agree with TRBD1. The CDR3 extends over 12 amino acids. Per germline, CDR1 MDHEN and CDR2 SYDVKM. V gave up 7 bases and J gave up 8 bases; unmatched junction bases: 5. Here the CDR3 DNA reads TGTGCCAGCATTTCAGGGGGATATGAGCAGTTCTTC. As protein: CASISGGYEQFF.

The genes are TRBV7-2 and TRBJ2-5, with TRBD2 identical over 8 bases. The CDR3 is made up of 15 amino acids. With 6 bases clipped from V and 5 bases from J, the junction kept 11 bases outside the gene matches. Germline assignment: CDR1 SGHTA and CDR2 FQGNSA. In nucleotides, the CDR3 is TGTGCCAGCAGTTCTACCCGCGGGAGGTTGGAGACCCAGTACTTC. This encodes CASSSTRGRLETQYF. Full variable domain (outside the CDR3, taken from reference TRBV7-2 and TRBJ2-5): GAGVSQSPSNKVTEKGKDVELRCDPISGHTALYWYRQSLGQGLEFLIYFQGNSAPDKSGLPSDRFSAERTGGSVSTLTIQRTQQEDSAVYLCASSSTRGRLETQYFGPGTRLLVL.

This rearrangement joins TRBV6-1 to TRBJ1-4, with D possibly being TRBD1 (6 bases). CDR1 is MNHNS and CDR2 is SASEGT in the germline V gene. This CDR3 contains 20 residues. Trimming left V 4 bases short and J 0 bases short, with 24 bases between. CDR3 sequence reads: CASSATQDMRDTTTNEKLFF. For the CDR3, the DNA is TGTGCCAGCAGTGCAACCCAAGACATGAGGGACACGACAACTAATGAAAAACTGTTTTTT.

The rearrangement joins TRBV4-1 to TRBJ2-7, with 8 bases identical to TRBD1. V gave up 4 bases and J gave up 3 bases; unmatched junction bases: 11. Germline assignment: CDR1 MGHRA and CDR2 YSYEKL. The CDR3 totals 16 residues. For the CDR3, the DNA is TGCGCCAGCAGCCCTGAAGGACAGGGTTGGATCTACGAGCAGTACTTC. It specifies CASSPEGQGWIYEQYF.

The J gene is TRBJ2-6, the V gene TRBV9; unclear D gene. This CDR3 has 18 residues. The V gene's germline CDR1 is SGDLS and CDR2 YYNGEE. V was pared by 4 bases and J by 0 bases, with 17 bases between. The CDR3: CASSPLGLVDSGANVLTF. The DNA of the CDR3 is TGTGCCAGCAGCCCCCTAGGCTTAGTAGACTCTGGGGCCAACGTCCTGACTTTC.

This chain connects TRBV19 to TRBJ2-1; perhaps TRBD1 as D (5 bases). The V gene lost 7 bases and the J gene lost 9 bases, with 16 bases spanning the gap. CDR1 is LNHDA, CDR2 SQIVND, per germline (reference sequence). CDR3 length: 13 residues. The DNA of the CDR3 is TGTGCCAGTAACCAGGGCCAGGTGGGTGAGCAGTTCTTC. The encoded protein is CASNQGQVGEQFF.

V is TRBV5-1 and J is TRBJ2-1, with 9 positions matching TRBD2. Germline values: CDR1 SGHRS, CDR2 YFSETQ. After removal of 0 bases from V and 7 bases from J, the junction contained 8 bases not matched to a gene. CDR3 length: 16 amino acids. CDR3 nucleotide sequence: TGCGCCAGCAGCTTGGTGATAGCGGGAGTGGTAAATGAGCAGTTCTTC. Its translation: CASSLVIAGVVNEQFF.

This chain connects TRBV27 to TRBJ1-2, with D unresolved. Trimming removed 3 bases from V and 7 bases from J, with 24 bases in between. CDR3 length equals 17 residues. Germline assignment: CDR1 MNHEY and CDR2 SMNVEV (reference sequence). CDR3 sequence reads: CASSLIGGDGLRSGYTF. DNA of the CDR3: TGTGCCAGCAGTTTGATTGGTGGTGATGGTTTAAGATCTGGCTACACCTTC.